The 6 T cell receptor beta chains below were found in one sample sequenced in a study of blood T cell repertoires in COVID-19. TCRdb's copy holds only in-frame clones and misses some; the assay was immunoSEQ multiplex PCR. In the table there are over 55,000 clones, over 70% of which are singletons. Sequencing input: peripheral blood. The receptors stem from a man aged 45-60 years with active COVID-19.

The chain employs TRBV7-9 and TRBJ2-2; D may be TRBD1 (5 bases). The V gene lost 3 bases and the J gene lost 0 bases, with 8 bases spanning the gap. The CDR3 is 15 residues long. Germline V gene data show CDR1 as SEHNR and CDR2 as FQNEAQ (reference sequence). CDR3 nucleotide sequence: TGTGCCAGCAGCTTTAGGGGTACGAACACCGGGGAGCTGTTTTTT. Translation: CASSFRGTNTGELFF. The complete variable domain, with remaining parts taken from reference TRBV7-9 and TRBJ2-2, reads DTGVSQNPRHKITKRGQNVTFRCDPISEHNRLYWYRQTLGQGPEFLTYFQNEAQLEKSRLLSDRFSAERPKGSFSTLEIQRTEQGDSAMYLCASSFRGTNTGELFFGEGSRLTVL.

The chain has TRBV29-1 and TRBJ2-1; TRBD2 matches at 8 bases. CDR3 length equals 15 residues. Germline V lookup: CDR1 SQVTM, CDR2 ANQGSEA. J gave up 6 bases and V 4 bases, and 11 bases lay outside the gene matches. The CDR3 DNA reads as TGCAGCGTTGTAGGAGCGGGAGTGCGGGGCAATGAGCAGTTCTTC. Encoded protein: CSVVGAGVRGNEQFF.

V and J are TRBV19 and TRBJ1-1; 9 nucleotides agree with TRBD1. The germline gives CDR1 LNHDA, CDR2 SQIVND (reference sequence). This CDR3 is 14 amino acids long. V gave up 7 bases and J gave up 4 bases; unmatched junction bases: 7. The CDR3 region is CASTSGTGTTEAFF. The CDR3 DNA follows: TGTGCCAGTACCTCCGGGACAGGGACCACTGAAGCTTTCTTT.

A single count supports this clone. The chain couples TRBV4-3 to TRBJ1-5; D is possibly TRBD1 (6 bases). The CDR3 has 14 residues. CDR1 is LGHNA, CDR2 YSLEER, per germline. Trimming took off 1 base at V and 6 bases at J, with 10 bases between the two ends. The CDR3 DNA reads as TGCGCCAGCAGCCAAGTAAAGGGGGTTCAGCCCCAGCATTTT. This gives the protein CASSQVKGVQPQHF.

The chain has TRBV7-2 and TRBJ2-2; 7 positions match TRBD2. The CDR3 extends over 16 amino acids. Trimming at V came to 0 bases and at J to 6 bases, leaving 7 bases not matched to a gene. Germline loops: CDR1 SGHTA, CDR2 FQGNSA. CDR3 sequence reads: CASSLAGGTIAGELFF. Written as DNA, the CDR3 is TGTGCCAGCAGCTTAGCGGGGGGGACTATAGCCGGGGAGCTGTTTTTT.

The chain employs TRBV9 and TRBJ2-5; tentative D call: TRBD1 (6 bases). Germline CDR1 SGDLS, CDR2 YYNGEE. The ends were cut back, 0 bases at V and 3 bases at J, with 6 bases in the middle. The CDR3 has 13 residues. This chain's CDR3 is CASSVGTEETQYF. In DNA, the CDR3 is TGTGCCAGCAGCGTAGGGACAGAAGAGACCCAGTACTTC. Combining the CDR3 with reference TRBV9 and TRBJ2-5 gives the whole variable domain DSGVTQTPKHLITATGQRVTLRCSPRSGDLSVYWYQQSLDQGLQFLIQYYNGEERAKGNILERFSAQQFPDLHSELNLSSLELGDSALYFCASSVGTEETQYFGPGTRLLVL.